This T cell receptor (beta chain) is drawn from a study of T cell responses to AZD1222 COVID-19 vaccine. TCRdb keeps only in-frame clones here, not all; method: immunoSEQ multiplex PCR. The repertoire consists of 200,000 to 250,000 clones, with approximately 94% occurring once and the leading ten covering approximately 1.5%. The CDR3 sequence is 13 residues long. V gave up 6 bases and J gave up 6 bases; unmatched junction bases: 6. Per germline, CDR1 MNHEY and CDR2 SVGAGI. The chain recombines TRBV6-5 with TRBJ1-2; TRBD1 matches 8 bases. The clonotype comes from an adult who received the MenACWY meningococcal vaccine as a control. Sequenced material: peripheral blood, taken 28 days after the second dose of the MenACWY control vaccine. The CDR3: CASRVQGDDGYTF. The CDR3 bases are TGTGCCAGCAGGGTACAGGGGGACGATGGCTACACCTTC.